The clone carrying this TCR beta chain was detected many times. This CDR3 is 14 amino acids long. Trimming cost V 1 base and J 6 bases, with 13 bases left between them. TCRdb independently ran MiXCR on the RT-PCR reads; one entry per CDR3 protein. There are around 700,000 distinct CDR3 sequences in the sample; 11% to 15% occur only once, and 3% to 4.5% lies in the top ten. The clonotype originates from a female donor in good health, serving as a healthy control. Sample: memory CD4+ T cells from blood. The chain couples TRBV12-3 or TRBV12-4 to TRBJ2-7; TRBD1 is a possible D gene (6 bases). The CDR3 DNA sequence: TGTGCCAGCAGTTTAGTGGTAGGGGGAAGCGAGCAGTACTTC. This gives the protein CASSLVVGGSEQYF.